The present TCR beta chain was sequenced within a study of T cell repertoires in cytomegalovirus infection. Study-wide background: Peptides in the study included HLA-C-restricted and HLA-B-restricted CMV epitopes. An indication of both CMV infection and matching HLA type came from public TCR beta signatures. Broader study findings: Summed public TCR beta family frequency identified CMV carriers bearing the relevant HLA. Dominant in the ex vivo response were TCR beta clonotypes restricted by HLA-C and specific for CMV.

TCRdb recomputed calls from the reads with MiXCR, one row per CDR3 protein. The table includes around 360,000 distinct CDR3 sequences, about 32% detected once. The CDR3 consists of 17 residues. The V gene's germline CDR1 is MNHEY and CDR2 SMNVEV (reference sequence). With 0 bases clipped from V and 1 base from J, the junction kept 1 base outside the gene matches. Regarding this clonotype: The antigen remains undetermined.

Sequences were derived from cultured PBMCs, sampled from culture after CMV antigen stimulation. This sequence was found in a human donor in good health (CMV status not recorded). Some clones in this sample may be carry-over from other donors' samples. The J gene is TRBJ2-6, the V gene TRBV27; 9 bases match TRBD1. Written as DNA, the CDR3 is TGTGCCAGCAGTTTATCCGGGACAGGGTCTGGGGCCAACGTCCTGACTTTC. Amino acid sequence: CASSLSGTGSGANVLTF.